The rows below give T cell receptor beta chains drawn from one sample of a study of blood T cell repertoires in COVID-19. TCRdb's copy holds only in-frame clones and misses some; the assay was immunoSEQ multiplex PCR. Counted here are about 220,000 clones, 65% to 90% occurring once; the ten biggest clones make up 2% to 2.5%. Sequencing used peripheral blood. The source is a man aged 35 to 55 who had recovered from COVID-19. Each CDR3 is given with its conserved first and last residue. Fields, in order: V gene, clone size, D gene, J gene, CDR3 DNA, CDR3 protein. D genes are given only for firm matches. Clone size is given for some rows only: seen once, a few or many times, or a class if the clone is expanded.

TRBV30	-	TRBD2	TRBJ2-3	TGTGCCTGGAGTGTAGGGGCGGGAGGGCCCGGAGATACGCAGTATTTT	CAWSVGAGGPGDTQYF
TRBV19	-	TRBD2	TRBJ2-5	TGTGCCAGTACCCCCTCGGGTCCGGGACTAGCGGGCGGAGAGACCCAGTACTTC	CASTPSGPGLAGGETQYF
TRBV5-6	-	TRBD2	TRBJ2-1	TGTGCCAGCAGCATCAGCGGGAGGTCTAATGAGCAGTTCTTC	CASSISGRSNEQFF
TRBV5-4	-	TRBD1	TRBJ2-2	TGTGCCAGCAGCCAAACAGGGGTGACCGGGGAGCTGTTTTTT	CASSQTGVTGELFF
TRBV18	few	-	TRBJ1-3	TGTGCCAGCTCACCCCAAAGACAGTTCTCTGGAAACACCATATATTTT	CASSPQRQFSGNTIYF
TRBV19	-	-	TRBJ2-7	TGTGCCAGTAGTATAGATCCGGCGGGCTACGAGCAGTACTTC	CASSIDPAGYEQYF
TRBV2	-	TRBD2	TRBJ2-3	TGTGCCAGCAGTGAAGCGCTTCGGGGGACTAGCGGGTCGACAGATACGCAGTATTTT	CASSEALRGTSGSTDTQYF
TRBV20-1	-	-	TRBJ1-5	TGCAGTGCTAGTCCACAGGGTCGGCAGCCCCAGCATTTT	CSASPQGRQPQHF
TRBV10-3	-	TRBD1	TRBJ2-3	TGTGCCATCAGTGAGTCGACAGGGGGCACAGATACGCAGTATTTT	CAISESTGGTDTQYF
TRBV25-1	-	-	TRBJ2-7	TGTGCCAGCAGTGAGGGGGGATTTTACGAGCAGTACTTC	CASSEGGFYEQYF
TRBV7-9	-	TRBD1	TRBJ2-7	TGTGCCAGCAGCTTAGGACAGGGCCACGAGCAGTACTTC	CASSLGQGHEQYF
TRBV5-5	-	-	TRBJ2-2	TGTGCCAGCAGCTGGAGACAGGCTTCGAACACCGGGGAGCTGTTTTTT	CASSWRQASNTGELFF
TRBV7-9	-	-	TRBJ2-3	TGTGCCAGCAGCCGCGATAGCACAGATACGCAGTATTTT	CASSRDSTDTQYF
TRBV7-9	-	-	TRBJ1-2	TGTGCCAGCAGCGACCAGGGCAATTTTCGTGGCTACACCTTC	CASSDQGNFRGYTF
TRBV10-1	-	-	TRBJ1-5	TGCGCCAGCACCCCACCTAGGACAGATAGCAATCAGCCCCAGCATTTT	CASTPPRTDSNQPQHF
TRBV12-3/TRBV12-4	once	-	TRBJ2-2	TGTGCCAGCAGTTTATATAGCACCGGGGAGCTGTTTTTT	CASSLYSTGELFF
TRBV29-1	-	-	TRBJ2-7	TGCAGCGTTGAATCGGCAGGGGCACTAGACTACGAGCAGTACTTC	CSVESAGALDYEQYF
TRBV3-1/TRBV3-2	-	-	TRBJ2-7	TGTGCCAGCAGCCCCAGGACTGCCACCGAGCAGTACTTC	CASSPRTATEQYF
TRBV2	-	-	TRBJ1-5	TGTGCCAGCCGGTCAGCAGGGCTTGCAGGGCCCCAGCATTTT	CASRSAGLAGPQHF